Listed below are T cell receptor beta chains from one sample, sequenced in a study of T cell responses to AZD1222 COVID-19 vaccine. Libraries were prepared by immunoSEQ multiplex PCR; TCRdb keeps only in-frame clonotypes and omits some of them. The repertoire includes more than 100,000 clones, roughly 90% of them detected once, and 14% sits in the top ten. The sample consisted of peripheral blood, taken on day 0 of AZD1222 vaccination. The receptors derive from an adult in good health. Each CDR3 is given with its conserved first and last residue. The order of the fields is V gene, CDR3 protein.

TRBV23-1	CASSQWPPLMNTEAFF
TRBV11-2	CASSQRVDGNQPQHF
TRBV30	CAWSETGGYGYTF
TRBV19	CASSPGTGSNQPQHF
TRBV5-1	CASSSYPDRAGTEAFF
TRBV24-1	CATQGQGTDTQYF
TRBV19	CASSVSMAGYGYTF
TRBV2	CASKPQGAREQYF
TRBV27	CASSLSENTEAFF
TRBV6-2/TRBV6-3	CASSYTGTNYNEQFF
TRBV30	CAWSARVGDPRGFTF
TRBV14	CASSFRRPPYNEQFF
TRBV2	CASRDSQASGTEAFF
TRBV9	CASRDNGQFNYGYTF
TRBV2	CASAPGGPQETQYF
TRBV9	CASSKTGTGTSGANVLTF
TRBV3-1/TRBV3-2	CASSQISYEQYF
TRBV7-6	CASSETRGRIDNEQFF
TRBV3-1/TRBV3-2	CASSQDTRAFF
TRBV19	CASSIWAPEDYGYTF
TRBV29-1	CSVETVLGNTIYF
TRBV6-5	CASSYSIRIYTEAFF
TRBV3-1/TRBV3-2	CASSLQAHNSPLHF
TRBV5-4	CASSLVTGEQFF
TRBV7-9	CASSSGRDKGFHEQFF
TRBV28	CASSLMAEEAFF
TRBV3-1/TRBV3-2	CASSQAGAEKRGIQYF
TRBV9	CASSYTGGNQPQHF
TRBV7-2	CASSRVGQGAEKLFF
TRBV18	CASSPRGTNEKLFF
TRBV27	CASSPPAVRNNEQFF
TRBV7-2	CASSLAWDDQPQHF
TRBV19	CASSIGAGPYEQYF
TRBV6-5	CASSTTGGSPLHF
TRBV6-2/TRBV6-3	CASSYWGYEQYF
TRBV23-1	CASRQGRVVHEQYF
TRBV9	CASSTGQNTGELFF
TRBV28	CASSAPWDSTYEQYF
TRBV4-1	CASSQTGFNQPQHF
TRBV9	CASSVTGGKGYEQYF
TRBV10-2	CASSGTRRNTGELFF
TRBV9	CASSVGGTVSYEQYF
TRBV9	CASSLTGDYGYTF
TRBV5-1	CASSAGQPRSGNTIYF
TRBV15	CATSRDWDLAGDGTGELFF
TRBV2	CASSDSRGFNEKLFF
TRBV29-1	CSGVVQGARDGYTF
TRBV5-6	CASSSGTYNEQFF
TRBV19	CASSNAGTGGRYEQYF
TRBV5-6	CASSLARWGKNTEAFF
TRBV5-6	CASSLVGQGTTNEKLFF
TRBV28	CASSLPYGTGGRVGNTIYF
TRBV12-5	CASGPGDTQYF
TRBV7-2	CASSSGRLWGEDYGYTF
TRBV11-2	CASSSPTSSPRFGTEAFF